The source of this T cell receptor beta chain is a study of CD8+ T cells in alopecia areata (dated by TCRdb to about 2018). Regarding the study in general: The treated patients, all with moderate-to-severe alopecia areata, were enrolled in an open-label pilot trial of oral tofacitinib given at 5 to 10 mg twice daily. RNA came from the PAXgene miRNA kit for fixed scalp, the miRNeasy kit for PBMCs, and the RNeasy kit for mouse skin. The study used high-throughput TCRbeta sequencing to examine T cell clonal expansion in alopecia areata, in both the C3H/HeJ mouse model and human patients. Patients on tofacitinib were biopsied at baseline and after 4 and 24 weeks of treatment, and several of the patients also had a later scalp biopsy. Scalp clonality was compared across normal scalp (n=4), patchy alopecia areata scalp (n=8), and alopecia totalis/universalis scalp (n=8). Human TCRbeta sequencing covered scalp tissue and sorted CD4+ and CD8+ peripheral blood T cells from patchy and totalis/universalis alopecia areata patients and healthy controls. Tofacitinib was given for 6 to 18 months, followed by 6 months of follow-up off drug to assess delayed response and recurrence. immunoSEQ multiplex PCR using 35 Vbeta forward primers and 13 Jbeta reverse primers was used to amplify TCRbeta CDR3 regions. Broader findings and caveats from the paper: Shared TCR sequences between patients were less evident than in mice, which may be partly attributable to HLA diversity in the patient population. Unlike mouse skin, where gammadelta T cells dominate, normal human skin contains resident alphabeta T cells that get sequenced too, which complicates analysis of the scalp TCR repertoire. Higher clonality and more expanded CD8+ clones were observed in lesional scalp than in normal scalp, particularly in alopecia totalis/universalis, a finding suggestive of antigenic drive.

This sample's time point label indicates: baseline before oral tofacitinib. Lesional scalp punch biopsies and peripheral blood were collected from alopecia areata patients. After PBMCs were isolated by density centrifugation and stained for CD3, CD4 and CD8, a FACSAria was used to sort CD4+ and CD8+ T cells. Libraries were constructed by the immunoSEQ multiplex PCR assay. RNA was extracted from all samples and reverse transcribed into cDNA, which served as template for TCR sequencing. SuperScript III was used to make first-strand cDNA, primed with a 2:1 mix of oligo-dT and random hexamers. Amplification bias was assessed with a synthetic immune receptor repertoire, and residual bias was removed computationally. Per the authors' processing: Raw reads were preprocessed to remove errors, and CDR3 was defined according to IMGT conventions as the region from the conserved cysteine to phenylalanine. Clonality was calculated as 1 minus Shannon entropy normalized by log2 of the number of productive unique TCRs. Whether each scalp clone was CD4 or CD8 was inferred by checking scalp TCRbeta sequences against the CD4 and CD8 repertoires from sorted blood. TCRdb obtained this table from immuneACCESS and retained in-frame rearrangements with V and J assigned. These tables miss some clones; where compared with another copy, unresolved V genes account for less than half of the shortfall, and the remainder is unexplained. V and J calls and clone size are given by that table; D and trimming were obtained from the DNA. The sample data list around 200,000 clones, and around 63% of these were observed just once. 1.7% of the sample goes to the ten largest clones.

Germline trimming: 4 bases from V, 0 bases from J; junction bases outside gene matches: 7. The germline V gene sets CDR1 to SQVTM and CDR2 to ANQGSEA. The CDR3 starts with the cysteine, ends with the phenylalanine, and has 16 residues. Left in the record is the CDR3 DNA by itself, 48 bases read in frame from the first base. Remarks on this clone: What antigen it recognizes has not been identified. There are no base qualities to consult, and no much larger clone falls within one base.

The source material was CD4+ T cells sorted from blood, sampled at week 0. This clonotype was obtained from a human donor with alopecia areata. The chain employs TRBV29-1 and TRBJ2-3, with 10 junctional bases fitting TRBD2. The CDR3 region has the sequence CSVGGTSGVSTDTQYF. The DNA sequence is given as TGCAGCGTTGGCGGAACTAGCGGGGTGAGCACAGATACGCAGTATTTT.